A selection of T cell receptor beta chains follows, all from one sample in a study of graft-versus-host responses after intestinal transplantation. Which antigens these TCRs recognize remains unknown. Assay used: immunoSEQ multiplex PCR; TCRdb lists only in-frame clones, some missing. The table records 150,000 or so clones, over 90% of them present only once. The specimen was unstimulated CD4+ T cells sorted from spleen or lymph node cells, collected before intestinal transplant. The receptors here all came from a human donor who received an intestinal transplant. The CDR3 runs from the conserved cysteine through the conserved F or W. D genes are given only for firm matches. Not all rows give a size; the values are once, few, many and, for expanded clones, a class.

D,size,V,J,CDR3,DNA
TRBD2,-,TRBV18,TRBJ2-7,CASSLGPPSGSTHEQYF,TGTGCCAGCTCACTTGGCCCCCCAAGCGGGAGTACCCACGAGCAGTACTTC
-,-,TRBV2,TRBJ1-1,CASYLNTEAFF,TGTGCCAGCTACTTGAACACTGAAGCTTTCTTT
-,-,TRBV30,TRBJ1-1,CAWAHRRAWDTEAFF,TGTGCCTGGGCTCACAGGAGGGCGTGGGACACTGAAGCTTTCTTT
-,few,TRBV6-1,TRBJ2-6,CASRPGANVLTF,TGTGCCAGTCGACCTGGGGCCAACGTCCTGACTTTC
TRBD1,-,TRBV28,TRBJ1-6,CASSRLQGRNSPLHF,TGTGCCAGCAGCCGACTACAGGGGAGGAATTCACCCCTCCACTTT
TRBD2,-,TRBV27,TRBJ2-1,CASSGTSGSEQFF,TGTGCCAGCAGCGGGACTAGCGGGAGTGAGCAGTTCTTC
-,-,TRBV5-4,TRBJ2-5,CASRLNQETQYF,TGTGCCAGCAGGCTTAACCAAGAGACCCAGTACTTC
-,-,TRBV28,TRBJ1-5,CASSLERGSSNQPQHF,TGTGCCAGCAGTTTGGAAAGGGGCTCTAGCAATCAGCCCCAGCATTTT
-,-,TRBV29-1,TRBJ1-1,CSVSSPRLGGFEAFF,TGCAGCGTATCCTCCCCCAGGCTGGGGGGCTTTGAAGCTTTCTTT
TRBD1,-,TRBV9,TRBJ2-3,CASSRTGNTDTQYF,TGTGCCAGCAGCAGGACAGGGAACACAGATACGCAGTATTTT
TRBD1,once,TRBV19,TRBJ1-5,CASSMAGQRFAQPQHF,TGTGCCAGTAGTATGGCGGGACAGAGGTTCGCTCAGCCCCAGCATTTT
-,-,TRBV19,TRBJ1-2,CASSTGTLNNYGYTF,TGTGCCAGTAGTACCGGGACTCTCAACAACTATGGCTACACCTTC
TRBD2,-,TRBV28,TRBJ2-4,CASSLILAGVYFQYF,TGTGCCAGCAGTTTAATTTTAGCGGGTGTCTATTTTCAGTACTTC
TRBD1,-,TRBV7-9,TRBJ2-7,CASSGTGYEQYF,TGTGCCAGCAGCGGGACAGGCTACGAGCAGTACTTC
-,-,TRBV5-1,TRBJ1-1,CASSLDAADTEAFF,TGCGCCAGCAGCTTGGATGCGGCGGACACTGAAGCTTTCTTT
-,-,TRBV9,TRBJ2-1,CASSGAGLYNEQFF,TGTGCCAGCAGCGGTGCTGGCCTCTACAATGAGCAGTTCTTC
-,-,TRBV10-3,TRBJ1-2,CAISDNYGYTF,TGTGCCATCAGTGATAATTATGGCTACACCTTC
-,-,TRBV7-2,TRBJ2-7,CASSFAGFSYEQYF,TGTGCCAGCAGCTTTGCCGGGTTCTCCTACGAGCAGTACTTC
-,-,TRBV10-3,TRBJ2-7,CAIKAYEQYF,TGTGCCATCAAGGCGTACGAGCAGTACTTC
-,once,TRBV7-8,TRBJ1-2,CASSLGDFYGYTF,TGTGCCAGCAGCTTGGGGGATTTCTATGGCTACACCTTC
-,-,TRBV19,TRBJ2-1,CASSSQDNEQFF,TGTGCCAGTAGTAGCCAGGACAATGAGCAGTTCTTC
-,-,TRBV28,TRBJ2-5,CASSLGRRETQYF,TGTGCCAGCAGTTTAGGAAGACGGGAGACCCAGTACTTC
-,-,TRBV28,TRBJ1-5,CASSLSSQPQHF,TGTGCCAGCAGTTTATCGAGTCAGCCCCAGCATTTT
TRBD1,-,TRBV5-5,TRBJ2-5,CASSLGGGLETQYF,TGTGCCAGCAGCTTGGGAGGGGGCTTGGAGACCCAGTACTTC
-,-,TRBV5-1,TRBJ2-3,CASSFLTDTQYF,TGCGCCAGCAGCTTCCTCACAGATACGCAGTATTTT
-,-,TRBV19,TRBJ2-5,CASSPGFQETQYF,TGTGCCAGTAGTCCAGGGTTCCAAGAGACCCAGTACTTC
TRBD1,-,TRBV19,TRBJ1-2,CASSIGQVDGYTF,TGTGCCAGTAGTATCGGACAGGTGGATGGCTACACCTTC
TRBD2,-,TRBV5-1,TRBJ2-5,CASFSGRTSETQYF,TGCGCCAGCTTTAGCGGGAGGACCTCGGAGACCCAGTACTTC
TRBD1,-,TRBV6-6,TRBJ2-1,CASSSSGQYYNEQFF,TGTGCCAGCAGTTCCTCGGGACAGTATTACAATGAGCAGTTCTTC
-,-,TRBV23-1,TRBJ2-5,CASSPTPIGMVRTQYF,TGCGCCAGCAGTCCTACACCCATCGGAATGGTTCGGACCCAGTACTTC
-,-,TRBV27,TRBJ2-2,CASGVEAGTGELFF,TGTGCCAGCGGAGTAGAGGCGGGTACCGGGGAGCTGTTTTTT
-,-,TRBV14,TRBJ2-7,CASSQVHGIYEQYF,TGTGCCAGCAGCCAAGTTCATGGGATTTACGAGCAGTACTTC
-,-,TRBV28,TRBJ2-2,CASSLPTTVSGELFF,TGTGCCAGCAGTTTACCCACTACGGTTTCCGGGGAGCTGTTTTTT
-,-,TRBV5-4,TRBJ1-2,CASSLEGRGGYGYTF,TGTGCCAGCAGCTTGGAGGGCAGGGGCGGTTATGGCTACACCTTC
-,-,TRBV6-5,TRBJ2-7,CASSYTGHNLGYEQYF,TGTGCCAGCAGTTACACCGGTCACAACTTGGGCTACGAGCAGTACTTC
TRBD2,-,TRBV2,TRBJ2-1,CASSVLAGVSEQFF,TGTGCCAGCAGTGTTTTAGCGGGAGTAAGTGAGCAGTTCTTC
TRBD2,-,TRBV30,TRBJ2-1,CAWSWPPTSRAYNEQFF,TGTGCCTGGAGTTGGCCCCCGACTAGCAGGGCCTACAATGAGCAGTTCTTC
-,-,TRBV2,TRBJ2-7,CASSGGDSYEQYF,TGTGCCAGCAGTGGGGGGGATAGCTACGAGCAGTACTTC
-,-,TRBV27,TRBJ2-1,CASSLSAGFYNEQFF,TGTGCCAGCAGTTTATCGGCAGGGTTTTACAATGAGCAGTTCTTC
-,-,TRBV19,TRBJ2-1,CASSIFPGVGGGSYNEQFF,TGTGCCAGTAGTATATTCCCAGGGGTTGGCGGGGGCTCCTACAATGAGCAGTTCTTC
-,-,TRBV5-5,TRBJ2-7,CASSLPGVNEQYF,TGTGCCAGCAGCTTGCCGGGTGTAAACGAGCAGTACTTC
-,-,TRBV29-1,TRBJ2-5,CSVEQGETQYF,TGCAGCGTTGAACAGGGGGAGACCCAGTACTTC
-,once,TRBV5-6,TRBJ1-1,CASSLGPLNTEAFF,TGTGCCAGCAGCTTGGGACCCTTAAACACTGAAGCTTTCTTT
-,few,TRBV7-2,TRBJ2-7,CASSLIGGYEQYF,TGTGCCAGCAGCTTAATTGGAGGCTACGAGCAGTACTTC
TRBD1,-,TRBV7-9,TRBJ1-2,CASSLAGQGNENF,TGTGCCAGCAGCTTAGCGGGACAGGGGAACGAAAACTTC
-,-,TRBV20-1,TRBJ1-2,CSARHYGYTF,TGCAGTGCTAGACACTATGGCTACACCTTC
-,-,TRBV19,TRBJ1-4,CASSIAGTSNEKLFF,TGTGCCAGTAGTATAGCCGGGACGTCAAATGAAAAACTGTTTTTT
TRBD1,-,TRBV19,TRBJ1-1,CASSKTGAVGTEAFF,TGTGCCAGTTCCAAAACAGGGGCGGTTGGCACTGAAGCTTTCTTT
TRBD1,-,TRBV5-8,TRBJ1-1,CASSSSTGAGGTEAFF,TGTGCCAGCAGCTCCAGTACAGGGGCGGGGGGCACTGAAGCTTTCTTT
-,-,TRBV5-1,TRBJ1-2,CASSLGQDGYTF,TGCGCCAGCAGCTTGGGGCAGGATGGCTACACCTTC
TRBD1,-,TRBV5-4,TRBJ1-2,CASSVDRAVGGYTF,TGTGCCAGCAGCGTGGACAGGGCTGTGGGAGGCTACACCTTC
-,-,TRBV30,TRBJ1-4,CAWSVVDSLFF,TGTGCCTGGAGTGTAGTGGACTCTCTGTTTTTT
TRBD1,-,TRBV30,TRBJ1-5,CAWSGTGQGANQPQHF,TGTGCCTGGAGTGGTACGGGACAGGGGGCTAATCAGCCCCAGCATTTT